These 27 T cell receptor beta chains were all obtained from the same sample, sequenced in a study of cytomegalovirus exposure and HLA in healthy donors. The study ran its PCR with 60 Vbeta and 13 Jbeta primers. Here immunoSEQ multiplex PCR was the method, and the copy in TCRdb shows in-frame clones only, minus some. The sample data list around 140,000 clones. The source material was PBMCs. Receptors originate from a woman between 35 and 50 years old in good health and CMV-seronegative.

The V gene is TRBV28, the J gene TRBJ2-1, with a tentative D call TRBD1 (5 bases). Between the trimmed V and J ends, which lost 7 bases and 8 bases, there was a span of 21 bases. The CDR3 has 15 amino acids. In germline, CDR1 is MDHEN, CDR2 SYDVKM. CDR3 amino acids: CASTLNGARIYEQFF. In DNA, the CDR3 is TGTGCCAGCACTTTGAATGGGGCTAGAATCTATGAGCAGTTCTTC. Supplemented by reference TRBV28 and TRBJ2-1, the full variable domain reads DVKVTQSSRYLVKRTGEKVFLECVQDMDHENMFWYRQDPGLGLRLIYFSYDVKMKEKGDIPEGYSVSREKKERFSLILESASTNQTSMYLCASTLNGARIYEQFFGPGTRLTVL.

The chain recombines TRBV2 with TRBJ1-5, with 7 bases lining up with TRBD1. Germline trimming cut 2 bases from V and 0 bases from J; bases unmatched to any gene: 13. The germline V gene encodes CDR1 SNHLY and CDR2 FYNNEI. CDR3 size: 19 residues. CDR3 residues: CASSEFRGAEVYSNQPQHF. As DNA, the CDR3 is TGTGCCAGCAGTGAATTCAGGGGGGCCGAAGTATATAGCAATCAGCCCCAGCATTTT.

CDR3 nucleotides: TGTGCCAGCAGCTTACAGGCATCTGGCGGGGAGCTGTTTTTT. Translated, it gives CASSLQASGGELFF. This sequence joins TRBV7-2 and TRBJ2-2; the D is unclear. Trimming left V 2 bases short and J 7 bases short, with 11 bases between. CDR3 length: 14 amino acids. CDR1 is SGHTA and CDR2 is FQGNSA in the germline V gene.

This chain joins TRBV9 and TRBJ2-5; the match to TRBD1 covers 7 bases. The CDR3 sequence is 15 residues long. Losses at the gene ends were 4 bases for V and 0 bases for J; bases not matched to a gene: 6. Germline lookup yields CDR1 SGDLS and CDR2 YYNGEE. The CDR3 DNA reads TGTGCCAGCAGCTATCGGACAGGCTACCAAGAGACCCAGTACTTC. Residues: CASSYRTGYQETQYF.

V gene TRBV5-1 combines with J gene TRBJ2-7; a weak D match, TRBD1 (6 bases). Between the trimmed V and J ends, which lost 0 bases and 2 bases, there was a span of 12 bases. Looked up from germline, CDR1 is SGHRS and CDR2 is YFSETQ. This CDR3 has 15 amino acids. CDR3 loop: CASSLGTGIAYEQYF. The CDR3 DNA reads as TGCGCCAGCAGCTTGGGAACAGGGATAGCCTACGAGCAGTACTTC.

CDR3: CASSSTQVSREFF. CDR3 bases: TGTGCCAGCAGCTCAACACAGGTTTCTCGCGAATTCTTT. This chain links TRBV11-3 with TRBJ1-1; tentative D call: TRBD1 (5 bases). V shed 4 bases and J shed 14 bases, with 20 bases lying between them. Per the germline V gene, CDR1 is SGHNT and CDR2 is YENEEA. This CDR3 has 13 residues.

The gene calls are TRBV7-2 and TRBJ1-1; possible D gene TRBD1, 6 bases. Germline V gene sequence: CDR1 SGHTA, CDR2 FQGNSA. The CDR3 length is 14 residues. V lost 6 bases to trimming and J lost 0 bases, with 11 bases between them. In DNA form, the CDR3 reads TGTGCCAGCAGGCCAAGGGGGATGAACACTGAAGCTTTCTTT. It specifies CASRPRGMNTEAFF.

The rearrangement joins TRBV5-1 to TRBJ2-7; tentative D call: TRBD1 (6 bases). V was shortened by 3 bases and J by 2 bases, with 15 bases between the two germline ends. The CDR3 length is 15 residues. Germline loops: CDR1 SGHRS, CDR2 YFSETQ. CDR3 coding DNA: TGCGCCAGCAGCTGGCCCCGGGACACAACCTACGAGCAGTACTTC. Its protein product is CASSWPRDTTYEQYF.

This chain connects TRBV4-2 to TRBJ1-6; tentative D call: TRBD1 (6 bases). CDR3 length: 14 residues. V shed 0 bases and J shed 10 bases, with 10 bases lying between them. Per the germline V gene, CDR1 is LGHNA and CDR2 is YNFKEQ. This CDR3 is CASSQEQGGSPLHF. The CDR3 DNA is TGTGCCAGCAGCCAAGAACAGGGTGGGTCACCCCTCCACTTT.

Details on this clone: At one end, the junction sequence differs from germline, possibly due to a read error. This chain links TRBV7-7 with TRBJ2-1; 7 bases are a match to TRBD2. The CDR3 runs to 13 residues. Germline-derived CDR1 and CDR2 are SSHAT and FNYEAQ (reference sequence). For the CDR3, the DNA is TGTGCTAGCAGCCCCTCCGGGGGGTACGAGCAGTTCTTC. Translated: CASSPSGGYEQFF.

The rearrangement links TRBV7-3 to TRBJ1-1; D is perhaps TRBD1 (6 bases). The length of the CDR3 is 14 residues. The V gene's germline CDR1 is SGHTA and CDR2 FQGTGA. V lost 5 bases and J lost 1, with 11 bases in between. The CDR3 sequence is CASSPQGWNTEAFF. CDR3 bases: TGTGCCAGCAGCCCCCAGGGGTGGAACACTGAAGCTTTCTTT. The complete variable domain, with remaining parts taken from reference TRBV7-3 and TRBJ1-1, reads GAGVSQTPSNKVTEKGKYVELRCDPISGHTALYWYRQSLGQGPEFLIYFQGTGAADDSGLPNDRFFAVRPEGSVSTLKIQRTERGDSAVYLCASSPQGWNTEAFFGQGTRLTVV.

The DNA of the CDR3 is TGTGCCAGCAGCTTTCGGACAGAAATCTACGAGCAGTACTTC. Translated, it gives CASSFRTEIYEQYF. The chain has TRBV11-3 and TRBJ2-7, with D possibly matching TRBD1 (6 bases). Looked up from germline, CDR1 is SGHNT and CDR2 is YENEEA. CDR3 length: 14 residues. Trimming took off 3 bases at V and 3 bases at J, with 12 bases between the two ends.

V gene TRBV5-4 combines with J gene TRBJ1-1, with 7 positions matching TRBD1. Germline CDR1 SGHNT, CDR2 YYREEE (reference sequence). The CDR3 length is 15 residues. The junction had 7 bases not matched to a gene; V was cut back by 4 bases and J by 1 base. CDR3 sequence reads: CASSLRQGWNTEAFF. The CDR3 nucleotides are TGTGCCAGCAGCCTGCGACAGGGATGGAACACTGAAGCTTTCTTT. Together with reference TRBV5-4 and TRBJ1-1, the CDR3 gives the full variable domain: ETGVTQSPTHLIKTRGQQVTLRCSSQSGHNTVSWYQQALGQGPQFIFQYYREEENGRGNFPPRFSGLQFPNYSSELNVNALELDDSALYLCASSLRQGWNTEAFFGQGTRLTVV.

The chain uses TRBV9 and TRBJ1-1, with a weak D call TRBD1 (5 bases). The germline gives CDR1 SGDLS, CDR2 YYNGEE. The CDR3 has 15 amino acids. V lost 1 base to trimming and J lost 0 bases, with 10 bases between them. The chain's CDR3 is CASSVLAGLNTEAFF. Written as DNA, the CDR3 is TGTGCCAGCAGCGTACTGGCAGGGCTGAACACTGAAGCTTTCTTT.

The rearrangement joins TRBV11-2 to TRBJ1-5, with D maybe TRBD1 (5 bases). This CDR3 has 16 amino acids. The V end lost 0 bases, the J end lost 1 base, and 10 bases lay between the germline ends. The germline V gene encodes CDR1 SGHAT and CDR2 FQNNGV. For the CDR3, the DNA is TGTGCCAGCAGCTTAGAGGCGGGGCTGAGCAATCAGCCCCAGCATTTT. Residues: CASSLEAGLSNQPQHF. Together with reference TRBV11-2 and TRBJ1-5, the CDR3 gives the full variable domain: EAGVAQSPRYKIIEKRQSVAFWCNPISGHATLYWYQQILGQGPKLLIQFQNNGVVDDSQLPKDRFSAERLKGVDSTLKIQPAKLEDSAVYLCASSLEAGLSNQPQHFGDGTRLSIL.

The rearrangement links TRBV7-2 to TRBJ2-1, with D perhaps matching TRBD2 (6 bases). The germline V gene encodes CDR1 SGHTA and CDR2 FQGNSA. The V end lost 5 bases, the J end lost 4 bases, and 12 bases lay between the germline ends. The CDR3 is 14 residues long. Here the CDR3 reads CASSVYGGYNEQFF. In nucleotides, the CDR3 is TGTGCCAGCAGCGTCTATGGGGGGTACAATGAGCAGTTCTTC.

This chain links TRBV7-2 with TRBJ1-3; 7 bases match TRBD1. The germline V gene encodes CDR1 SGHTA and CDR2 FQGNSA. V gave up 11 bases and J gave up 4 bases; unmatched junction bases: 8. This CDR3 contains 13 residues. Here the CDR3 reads CAASRGQGNTIYF. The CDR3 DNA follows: TGTGCCGCCAGCAGGGGACAGGGAAACACCATATATTTT.

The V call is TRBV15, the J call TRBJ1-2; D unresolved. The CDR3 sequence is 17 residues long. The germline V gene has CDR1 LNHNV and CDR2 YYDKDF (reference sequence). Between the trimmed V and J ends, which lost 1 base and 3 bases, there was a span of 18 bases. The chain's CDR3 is CATSRVGRRGPHYGYTF. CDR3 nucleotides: TGTGCCACCAGCAGAGTAGGCAGGAGAGGGCCCCACTATGGCTACACCTTC.

This CDR3 is CASSLTGATHQPQHF. CDR3 sequence (DNA): TGTGCCAGCAGCTTAACAGGGGCCACCCATCAGCCCCAGCATTTT. The V gene is TRBV5-6, the J gene TRBJ1-5; 7 bases are a match to TRBD1. Germline V lookup: CDR1 SGHDT, CDR2 YYEEEE. V lost 2 bases to trimming and J lost 5 bases; unmatched junction nucleotides: 7. This CDR3 has 15 amino acids.

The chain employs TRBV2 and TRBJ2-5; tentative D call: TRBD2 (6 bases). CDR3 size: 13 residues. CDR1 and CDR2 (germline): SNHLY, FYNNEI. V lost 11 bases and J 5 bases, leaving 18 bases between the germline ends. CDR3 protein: CASSAGGRETQYF. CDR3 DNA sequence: TGTGCCTCTAGCGCCGGGGGAAGGGAGACCCAGTACTTC.

The CDR3 sequence: CASSALGGGDGEQFF. For the CDR3, the DNA is TGTGCCAGCAGCGCCTTGGGCGGGGGTGATGGTGAGCAGTTCTTC. The chain couples TRBV9 to TRBJ2-1; 7 bases line up with TRBD2. V dropped 3 bases and J dropped 9; count of bases not matched to a gene: 12. The CDR3 extends over 15 amino acids. CDR1 is SGDLS, CDR2 YYNGEE, per germline.

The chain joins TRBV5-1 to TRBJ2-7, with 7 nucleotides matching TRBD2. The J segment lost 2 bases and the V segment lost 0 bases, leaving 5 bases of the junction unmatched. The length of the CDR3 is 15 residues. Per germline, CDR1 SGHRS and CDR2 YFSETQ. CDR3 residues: CASSLGLAVTYEQYF. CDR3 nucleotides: TGCGCCAGCAGCTTGGGTCTAGCGGTTACCTACGAGCAGTACTTC.

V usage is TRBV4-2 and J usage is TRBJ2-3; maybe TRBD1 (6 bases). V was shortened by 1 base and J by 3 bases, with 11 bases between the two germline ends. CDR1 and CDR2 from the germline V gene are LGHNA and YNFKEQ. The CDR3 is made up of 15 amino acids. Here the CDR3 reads CASSQGGLRTDTQYF. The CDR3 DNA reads TGTGCCAGCAGCCAAGGGGGGCTTCGGACAGATACGCAGTATTTT.

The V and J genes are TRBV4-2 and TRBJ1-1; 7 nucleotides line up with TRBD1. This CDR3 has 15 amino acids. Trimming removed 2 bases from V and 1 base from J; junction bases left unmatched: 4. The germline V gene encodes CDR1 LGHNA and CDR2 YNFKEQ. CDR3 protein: CASSQFGDRNTEAFF. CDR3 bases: TGTGCCAGCAGCCAATTTGGGGACAGGAACACTGAAGCTTTCTTT.

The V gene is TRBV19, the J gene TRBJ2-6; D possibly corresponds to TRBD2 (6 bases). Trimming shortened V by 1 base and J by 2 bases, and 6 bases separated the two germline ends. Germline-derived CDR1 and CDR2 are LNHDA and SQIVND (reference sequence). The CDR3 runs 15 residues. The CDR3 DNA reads TGTGCCAGTAGTATAGCGGGGGCTGGGGCCAACGTCCTGACTTTC. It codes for CASSIAGAGANVLTF.

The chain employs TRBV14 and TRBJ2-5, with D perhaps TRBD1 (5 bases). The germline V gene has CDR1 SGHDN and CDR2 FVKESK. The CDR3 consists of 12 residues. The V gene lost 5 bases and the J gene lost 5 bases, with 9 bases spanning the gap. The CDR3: CASSKGLETQYF. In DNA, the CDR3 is TGTGCCAGCAGCAAGGGGTTGGAGACCCAGTACTTC.

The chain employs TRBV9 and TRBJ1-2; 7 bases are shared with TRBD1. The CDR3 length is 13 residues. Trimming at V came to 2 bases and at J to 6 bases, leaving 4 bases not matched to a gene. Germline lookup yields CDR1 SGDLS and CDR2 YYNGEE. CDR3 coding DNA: TGTGCCAGCAGCGTGGAGGGGGCAAATGGCTACACCTTC. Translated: CASSVEGANGYTF.